The clone carrying this TCR beta chain has a handful of counts. Antigen unknown. The V gene lost 2 bases and the J gene lost 5 bases, with 15 bases spanning the gap. The CDR3 runs 14 residues. From germline, CDR1 is DFQATT and CDR2 SNEGSKA (reference sequence). This entry belongs to a study of CD8 T cells in ankylosing spondylitis. Broader study findings: A CD8+ phenotype characterized the disease-linked clones, which were relatively rare in peripheral blood. One TCR beta motif, made up of seven to nine highly homologous variants, appeared characteristic of ankylosing spondylitis blood. In the blood and synovial fluid of reactive arthritis, some motif variants had been previously reported. The clones that were linked to disease were reported to be significantly enriched in matched synovial fluid samples from ankylosing spondylitis patients.

TCRdb processed the 5' RACE reads anew with MiXCR; each CDR3 protein has one entry. The data show some 700,000 distinct CDR3 sequences, around 20% seen once. The genes are TRBV20-1 and TRBJ2-5; perhaps D is TRBD1 or TRBD2 (5 bases each). The receptor comes from a male donor with ankylosing spondylitis. Source material: blood, either unsorted or a sorted T cell fraction (not recorded which). CDR3 nucleotides: TGCAGTGCTAGACGCTCGGGGACCGGCGAGACCCAGTACTTC. Its translation: CSARRSGTGETQYF.